These 16 T cell receptor beta chains share one sample of origin, sequenced in a study of shared clonotypes between healthy human individuals. Clones were sequenced by immunoSEQ multiplex PCR, and TCRdb holds only the in-frame ones, with some missing. This repertoire shows about 470,000 clones, 70% to 80% found once; its top ten account for around 14%. The specimen was PBMCs. Receptor source: a woman in her 40s in good health. Some clones in this sample may be carry-over from other donors' samples.

The CDR3 nucleotides are TGTGCCAGCAGTGAAGCGCTAGCGGGAGGGCAAGAGACCCAGTACTTC. Translation: CASSEALAGGQETQYF. V gene TRBV2 combines with J gene TRBJ2-5; 12 nucleotides match TRBD2. J was trimmed by 2 bases and V by 0 bases; bases with no gene match: 1. The V gene's germline CDR1 is SNHLY and CDR2 FYNNEI. This CDR3 contains 16 residues. Full variable domain (outside the CDR3, taken from reference TRBV2 and TRBJ2-5): EPEVTQTPSHQVTQMGQEVILRCVPISNHLYFYWYRQILGQKVEFLVSFYNNEISEKSEIFDDQFSVERPDGSNFTLKIRSTKLEDSAMYFCASSEALAGGQETQYFGPGTRLLVL.

The rearrangement joins TRBV28 to TRBJ1-2; no clear D. Between the trimmed V and J ends, which lost 7 bases and 2 bases, there was a span of 5 bases. The CDR3 has 11 residues. Germline V gene data show CDR1 as MDHEN and CDR2 as SYDVKM. This CDR3 is CASKRNYGYTF. The DNA for the CDR3 is TGTGCCAGCAAGAGGAACTATGGCTACACCTTC.

The gene calls are TRBV5-1 and TRBJ2-1, with 9 bases that match TRBD1. With V trimmed by 1 base and J by 7 bases, 9 bases remained unmatched. CDR1 and CDR2 from the germline V gene are SGHRS and YFSETQ. There are 16 residues in the CDR3. The CDR3 bases are TGCGCCAGCAGCTTGAACAGGGGGCGGCCGAATAATGAGCAGTTCTTC. It specifies CASSLNRGRPNNEQFF.

This clone showed up just a few times. The chain carries TRBV27 and TRBJ2-5; TRBD1 matches at 10 bases. The V and J ends lost 5 bases and 5 bases, in that order; junction bases with no gene match: 11. CDR3 length equals 16 residues. Germline V gives CDR1 MNHEY, CDR2 SMNVEV (reference sequence). CDR3 amino acids: CASSNLGQGFGETQYF. As DNA, the CDR3 is TGTGCCAGCAGTAACTTGGGACAGGGGTTCGGGGAGACCCAGTACTTC.

This clone was counted many times. This sequence joins TRBV4-2 and TRBJ2-7; D is uncertain. The CDR3 has 15 residues. Per germline, CDR1 LGHNA and CDR2 YNFKEQ. Trimming removed 2 bases at V and 5 bases at J, with 16 bases between. CDR3 region: CASSQTVGSLDEQYF. The DNA for the CDR3 is TGTGCCAGCAGCCAAACTGTGGGGTCGCTAGACGAGCAGTACTTC.

V is TRBV19 and J is TRBJ2-3; 8 bases are shared with TRBD1. Germline trimming cut 6 bases from V and 0 bases from J; bases unmatched to any gene: 5. Germline CDR1 LNHDA, CDR2 SQIVND (reference sequence). This CDR3 has 15 amino acids. DNA for the CDR3: TGTGCCAGTAGGAAGACAGGGGTTAGCACAGATACGCAGTATTTT. Protein: CASRKTGVSTDTQYF. The full variable domain, with the rest looked up from reference TRBV19 and TRBJ2-3, is DGGITQSPKYLFRKEGQNVTLSCEQNLNHDAMYWYRQDPGQGLRLIYYSQIVNDFQKGDIAEGYSVSREKKESFPLTVTSAQKNPTAFYLCASRKTGVSTDTQYFGPGTRLTVL.

This clone was found once. The DNA of the CDR3 is TGTGCCAGCAGCTCTACGACAGGGAGCACTGAAGCTTTCTTT. The encoded protein is CASSSTTGSTEAFF. The chain recombines TRBV27 with TRBJ1-1; TRBD1 matches 7 bases. The CDR3 runs 14 residues. The V gene's germline CDR1 is MNHEY and CDR2 SMNVEV (reference sequence). Trimming at V came to 6 bases and at J to 4 bases, leaving 8 bases not matched to a gene.

The V and J genes are TRBV6-4 and TRBJ1-1, with D possibly matching TRBD1 (5 bases). The V and J ends lost 5 bases and 5 bases respectively, with 15 bases between them. Germline assignment: CDR1 MRHNA and CDR2 SNTAGT. CDR3 length equals 14 residues. The CDR3 region is CASSPLVRGTEAFF. CDR3 nucleotide sequence: TGTGCCAGCAGTCCCTTAGTAAGGGGAACTGAAGCTTTCTTT.

The gene calls are TRBV10-3 and TRBJ2-7, with TRBD2 identical over 12 bases. J lost 0 bases, V lost 7 bases, and 10 bases had no gene match. CDR1 is ENHRY, CDR2 SYGVKD, per germline. This CDR3 contains 17 residues. The CDR3 loop reads CAIKPGTSGSISYEQYF. In nucleotides, the CDR3 is TGTGCCATCAAGCCCGGGACTAGCGGGTCTATCTCCTACGAGCAGTACTTC.

The chain couples TRBV9 to TRBJ2-1; a possible D gene is TRBD1 (6 bases). The CDR3 contains 11 residues. Germline V lookup: CDR1 SGDLS, CDR2 YYNGEE. With 4 bases removed from V and 11 bases from J, the gap between germline ends came to 10 bases. DNA for the CDR3: TGTGCCAGCAGCACCGACAGGAAGCAGTTCTTC. Protein product: CASSTDRKQFF.

The V gene is TRBV6-1, the J gene TRBJ2-7; 8 bases map to TRBD2. The CDR3 sequence is 14 residues long. Germline CDR1 reads MNHNS; CDR2 reads SASEGT. J was trimmed by 4 bases and V by 3 bases; bases with no gene match: 5. This CDR3 is CASSDELAVYEQYF. The CDR3 DNA follows: TGTGCCAGCAGTGACGAACTAGCGGTTTACGAGCAGTACTTC.

On this clone: A clone one base away is much larger, so this may be a read error. Other DNA sequences in this specimen translate into the identical CDR3. DNA for the CDR3: TGTGCCAGCAGTTACAGCCCCTACGAGCAGTACTTC. It specifies CASSYSPYEQYF. This rearrangement joins TRBV6-5 to TRBJ2-5, with D unclear. The end of the DNA aligns better with TRBJ2-7, so the J call may be wrong. Germline-derived CDR1 and CDR2 are MNHEY and SVGAGI. The CDR3 loop spans 12 amino acids.

The rearrangement links TRBV7-2 to TRBJ2-1; no definite D call. V shed 1 base and J shed 5 bases, with 6 bases lying between them. This CDR3 has 13 residues. Per germline, CDR1 SGHTA and CDR2 FQGNSA. DNA of the CDR3: TGTGCCAGCAGCTTAGACAGACACAATGAGCAGTTCTTC. This codes for CASSLDRHNEQFF.

The rearrangement joins TRBV9 to TRBJ2-7, with 7 bases aligning to TRBD2. V lost 0 bases to trimming and J lost 4 bases; unmatched junction nucleotides: 10. The CDR3 loop spans 16 amino acids. The germline V gene encodes CDR1 SGDLS and CDR2 YYNGEE. CDR3 sequence reads: CASSVAGRTPRYEQYF. CDR3 nucleotide sequence: TGTGCCAGCAGCGTAGCCGGGAGGACCCCCCGTTACGAGCAGTACTTC.

This chain links TRBV10-1 with TRBJ2-5, with unresolved D. The J call may be incorrect, as the DNA end agrees better with TRBJ2-7. The germline V gene encodes CDR1 WNHNN and CDR2 SYGVQD (reference sequence). The CDR3 spans 10 residues. The CDR3 spells CASIPYEQYF. CDR3 DNA sequence: TGCGCCAGCATACCTTACGAGCAGTACTTC.

The rearrangement uses TRBV9 and TRBJ2-3; D gene unclear. Germline lookup yields CDR1 SGDLS and CDR2 YYNGEE. The CDR3 has 14 residues. Trimming left V 0 bases short and J 6 bases short, with 11 bases between. This chain's CDR3 is CASSVGSVGDTQYF. CDR3 DNA: TGTGCCAGCAGCGTAGGCTCGGTGGGGGATACGCAGTATTTT.